These T cell receptor beta chains were read from a single sample in a study of cytomegalovirus exposure and HLA in healthy donors. Sequenced by immunoSEQ multiplex PCR; TCRdb stores in-frame clones only, minus some. There are 100,000 or so clones in the sample; over 75% occur only once, and roughly 5% lies in the top ten. Source material: PBMCs. The receptors originated from a man aged 35-49 years in good health and CMV-seropositive. Both conserved end residues are trimmed from each CDR3. The order of the fields is V gene, clone size, CDR3 protein. The size of a clone is reported for some rows only, either as once, few or many, or as a class for expanded clones.

TRBV6-5	NA	ASSSEQGSGNTIY
TRBV6-5	NA	ASSPGQGNTIY
TRBV6-4	NA	ASSDRGYYNEQF
TRBV4-1	NA	ASSQASGKETQY
TRBV9	NA	ASSTPQGNTIY
TRBV28	NA	ASSSQLDRESYEQY
TRBV23-1	NA	ASSHPPPKPSYEQY
TRBV28	once	ASSPGLAGDYEQY
TRBV7-8	NA	ASSLGAGAPGKLF
TRBV30	NA	AWSPPRPRGSPLH
TRBV7-9	NA	SSSWGGAVYGYT
TRBV5-1	NA	ASTTGGGSYNEQF
TRBV11-2	NA	ASSLRRANYNEQF
TRBV4-1	NA	ASSQDRAASGANVLT
TRBV30	few	AWSLGGWDTEAF
TRBV7-9	few	ASSHTSSGSYEQY
TRBV6-6	once	ASSYERGSYNEQF
TRBV9	NA	ASSVMDRANTEAF
TRBV5-1	NA	ASRGPTGGTEAF
TRBV19	NA	ASSMVGDLLNYEQY
TRBV7-9	NA	ASSSPQGVNTEAF
TRBV9	NA	ASSVDPRDNYGYT
TRBV15	NA	ATSHRDSRTGQF
TRBV14	NA	ASSQEGGDRWNQPQH
TRBV28	NA	ASSGTVHSYNEQF
TRBV28	NA	ASSPGTSGYEQY
TRBV5-5	few	ASSLVAGNTGELF
TRBV18	NA	ASRDSGRNEQY
TRBV14	few	ASSRGTSSYTGELF
TRBV6-1	NA	ASSEWATQF
TRBV28	NA	ASLQLAPDNEQF
TRBV18	NA	ASSSTGGGNTIY
TRBV5-6	NA	ASNAVSNPDEKLF
TRBV29-1	NA	SVVLASYNEQF
TRBV6-1	NA	ASGRFGEGNTEAF
TRBV5-1	NA	ASSMTSGLDTQY
TRBV19	NA	ASSTLQDMNTEAF
TRBV28	NA	ASSRDYEQY
TRBV6-5	NA	ASSNTGGTGGGYT
TRBV5-1	NA	ASSAGLAGPGEQY
TRBV7-2	once	ASSLTGGQEPQH
TRBV4-2	NA	ASSQEEEGDSPLH
TRBV6-6	NA	ASSFHGLLNIQY
TRBV6-5	NA	ASSTGGSGNTIY
TRBV5-1	NA	ASSQGGYSTDTQY
TRBV5-1	NA	ASSLGPSAEAF
TRBV28	NA	ATRQASYEQY
TRBV6-5	NA	ASSYSRGTEAF
TRBV7-9	once	ASSLGGHRPEETQY
TRBV5-1	NA	ASSFGQGGYGYT
TRBV7-9	NA	ASSLSTLREQY
TRBV21-1	NA	ASSKARQGNQPQH
TRBV9	NA	ASSVEIGGAGYT